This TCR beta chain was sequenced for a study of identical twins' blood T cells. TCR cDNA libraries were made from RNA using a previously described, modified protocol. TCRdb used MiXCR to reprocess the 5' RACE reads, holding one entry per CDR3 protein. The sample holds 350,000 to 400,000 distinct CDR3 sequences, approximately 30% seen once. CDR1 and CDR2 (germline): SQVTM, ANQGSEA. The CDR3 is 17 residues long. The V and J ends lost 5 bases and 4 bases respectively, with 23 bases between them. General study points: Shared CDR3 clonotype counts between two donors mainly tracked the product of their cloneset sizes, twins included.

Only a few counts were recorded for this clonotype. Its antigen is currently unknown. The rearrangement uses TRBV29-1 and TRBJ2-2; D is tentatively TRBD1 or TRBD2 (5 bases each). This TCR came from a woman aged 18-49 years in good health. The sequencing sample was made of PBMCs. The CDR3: CSVSSRSGGQGTGELFF. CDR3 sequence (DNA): TGCAGCGTTTCTAGCCGCAGTGGGGGTCAAGGCACCGGGGAGCTGTTTTTT.